A single sample gave rise to the 18 T cell receptor beta chains below, sequenced in a study of T cell responses to AZD1222 COVID-19 vaccine. TCRdb keeps only in-frame clones here, not all; method: immunoSEQ multiplex PCR. The sample yields over 130,000 clones, roughly nine tenths seen once. The sample in question was peripheral blood, obtained 28 days after the second AZD1222 dose. These receptors all come from an adult who received the AZD1222 COVID-19 vaccine.

The rearrangement uses TRBV6-5 and TRBJ1-3; D ambiguous. With 0 bases removed from V and 0 bases from J, the gap between germline ends came to 6 bases. The CDR3 totals 15 residues. From germline, CDR1 is MNHEY and CDR2 SVGAGI. CDR3 amino acids: CASSYSFSSGNTIYF. The CDR3 nucleotides read TGTGCCAGCAGTTACTCGTTTTCCTCTGGAAACACCATATATTTT.

The chain links TRBV27 to TRBJ1-2, with D possibly matching TRBD1 (5 bases). Trimming removed 1 base at V and 4 bases at J, with 16 bases between. Germline CDR1 and CDR2: MNHEY and SMNVEV (reference sequence). The CDR3 totals 16 residues. Written as DNA, the CDR3 is TGTGCCAGCAGTTTATTGGGGCAGACTAGACTCTATGGCTACACCTTC. Encoded protein: CASSLLGQTRLYGYTF.

In DNA, the CDR3 is TGTGCCAGCAGCTGGTTAGGGAACTATGGCTACACCTTC. Its protein is CASSWLGNYGYTF. The chain employs TRBV13 and TRBJ1-2; unclear D gene. Trimming stripped 4 bases from V and 2 bases from J, with 8 bases between. Germline V lookup: CDR1 PRHDT, CDR2 FYEKMQ (reference sequence). This CDR3 has 13 amino acids.

V is TRBV5-6 and J is TRBJ1-2; D may be TRBD1 (5 bases). Germline CDR1 is SGHDT and CDR2 is YYEEEE. The CDR3 covers 15 residues. Trimming cost V 3 bases and J 7 bases, with 19 bases left between them. The CDR3: CASSWGAGLDGGYTF. CDR3 sequence (DNA): TGTGCCAGCAGCTGGGGCGCCGGCCTGGATGGTGGCTACACCTTC.

This rearrangement joins TRBV27 to TRBJ2-7; TRBD1 matches at 10 bases. J lost 1 base, V lost 7 bases, and 4 bases had no gene match. Germline values: CDR1 MNHEY, CDR2 SMNVEV (reference sequence). This CDR3 contains 14 residues. CDR3 bases: TGTGCCAGCACGGGGGACAGGGGATCCTACGAGCAGTACGTC. Protein product: CASTGDRGSYEQYV.

CDR3 nucleotide sequence: TGCGCCAGCAGCCATCAGACAGGGTCTAACACCGGGGAGCTGTTTTTT. Amino acids: CASSHQTGSNTGELFF. The chain recombines TRBV4-1 with TRBJ2-2; 7 bases align to TRBD1. The J segment lost 2 bases and the V segment lost 3 bases, leaving 6 bases of the junction unmatched. Germline-derived CDR1 and CDR2 are MGHRA and YSYEKL. CDR3 length: 16 amino acids.

This rearrangement joins TRBV6-5 to TRBJ2-1; TRBD2 matches at 8 bases. There are 15 residues in the CDR3. V lost 5 bases and J lost 6; bases outside the gene matches: 9. CDR1 and CDR2 (germline): MNHEY, SVGAGI. The CDR3, as DNA: TGTGCCAGCAGTACCTGGGTAGCGGGGACCAATGAGCAGTTCTTC. This encodes CASSTWVAGTNEQFF.

As DNA, the CDR3 is TGTGCCAGCAGTCAGGACCGGGAAGAGACCCAGTACTTC. As protein: CASSQDREETQYF. This rearrangement joins TRBV5-4 to TRBJ2-5, with D hard to call. CDR3 length equals 13 residues. Germline CDR1 is SGHNT and CDR2 is YYREEE (reference sequence). Trimming cost V 5 bases and J 3 bases, with 11 bases left between them.

V and J are TRBV5-6 and TRBJ2-1; 8 bases match TRBD2. Losses at the gene ends were 3 bases for V and 2 bases for J; bases not matched to a gene: 4. Germline CDR1 is SGHDT and CDR2 is YYEEEE. CDR3 length equals 15 residues. Here the CDR3 DNA reads TGTGCCAGCAGCTCCCAGCGGGAGACCTACAATGAGCAGTTCTTC. As protein: CASSSQRETYNEQFF. The full variable domain, rest sourced from reference TRBV5-6 and TRBJ2-1, is DAGVTQSPTHLIKTRGQQVTLRCSPKSGHDTVSWYQQALGQGPQFIFQYYEEEERQRGNFPDRFSGHQFPNYSSELNVNALLLGDSALYLCASSSQRETYNEQFFGPGTRLTVL.

This chain uses TRBV6-5 with TRBJ1-1, with D perhaps matching TRBD1 (5 bases). Germline loops: CDR1 MNHEY, CDR2 SVGAGI. Trimming stripped 5 bases from V and 5 bases from J, with 15 bases between. The CDR3 is made up of 14 amino acids. The CDR3 sequence: CASSPQGKGTEAFF. CDR3 nucleotides: TGTGCCAGCAGTCCCCAGGGTAAGGGGACTGAAGCTTTCTTT.

This chain joins TRBV6-1 and TRBJ1-4; TRBD1 might be the D (5 bases). Germline loops: CDR1 MNHNS, CDR2 SASEGT. V lost 3 bases and J lost 7, with 9 bases in between. CDR3 length: 13 amino acids. The CDR3 DNA is TGTGCCAGCAGTGATCCCGGGACTGAAAAACTGTTTTTT. Its protein is CASSDPGTEKLFF.

V and J are TRBV4-1 and TRBJ1-2; weak D call: TRBD1 (5 bases). This CDR3 spans 14 amino acids. Germline V gene data show CDR1 as MGHRA and CDR2 as YSYEKL. Trimming shortened V by 3 bases and J by 10 bases, and 18 bases separated the two germline ends. CDR3 coding DNA: TGCGCCAGCAGCCATGGTCGGGAGGGACCGTCCTACACCTTC. It is translated as CASSHGREGPSYTF.

This clone appeared a few times. This chain links TRBV28 with TRBJ1-2; 7 bases align to TRBD1. After removal of 7 bases from V and 4 bases from J, the junction contained 12 bases not matched to a gene. There are 15 residues in the CDR3. Germline V lookup: CDR1 MDHEN, CDR2 SYDVKM. The CDR3: CASNAPGQTGYGYTF. The CDR3 coding sequence is TGTGCCAGCAACGCCCCGGGACAGACGGGCTATGGCTACACCTTC.

The CDR3 bases are TGTGCCAGTAGTTCTCCCCCGGGGGGTCAGTATTTT. Translation gives CASSSPPGGQYF. V and J are TRBV19 and TRBJ2-3; 7 bases match TRBD2. V was clipped by 5 bases and J by 12 bases; unmatched bases: 8. The CDR3 contains 12 residues. Germline loops: CDR1 LNHDA, CDR2 SQIVND (reference sequence). Complete variable domain (other parts from reference TRBV19 and TRBJ2-3): DGGITQSPKYLFRKEGQNVTLSCEQNLNHDAMYWYRQDPGQGLRLIYYSQIVNDFQKGDIAEGYSVSREKKESFPLTVTSAQKNPTAFYLCASSSPPGGQYFGPGTRLTVL.

This chain uses TRBV2 with TRBJ1-2; D call uncertain. V gave up 8 bases and J gave up 3 bases, with 19 bases separating them. Germline V gene lookup returns CDR1 SNHLY and CDR2 FYNNEI. The CDR3 has 15 amino acids. The CDR3 protein is CASWPGVGLDYGYTF. The CDR3 DNA follows: TGTGCCAGCTGGCCTGGAGTAGGGCTAGACTATGGCTACACCTTC. Variable domain in full (rest from reference TRBV2 and TRBJ1-2): EPEVTQTPSHQVTQMGQEVILRCVPISNHLYFYWYRQILGQKVEFLVSFYNNEISEKSEIFDDQFSVERPDGSNFTLKIRSTKLEDSAMYFCASWPGVGLDYGYTFGSGTRLTVV.

The chain employs TRBV6-5 and TRBJ1-4; D unclear. The CDR3 contains 14 residues. The V gene lost 2 bases and the J gene lost 7 bases, with 11 bases spanning the gap. Germline V CDR1 and CDR2: MNHEY, SVGAGI. DNA for the CDR3: TGTGCCAGCAGTTACGCGGCAGGACGTGAAAAACTGTTTTTT. It codes for CASSYAAGREKLFF.

V is TRBV9 and J is TRBJ1-1; D is unresolved. In germline, CDR1 is SGDLS, CDR2 YYNGEE. The V gene lost 4 bases and the J gene lost 4 bases, with 8 bases spanning the gap. This CDR3 spans 12 amino acids. CDR3 sequence reads: CASSSRGTEAFF. CDR3 in DNA: TGTGCCAGCAGCTCCCGGGGCACTGAAGCTTTCTTT.

This clone showed up just once. This chain uses TRBV25-1 with TRBJ1-1; possibly TRBD1 for D (6 bases). The CDR3 is 17 residues long. The V gene's germline CDR1 is MGHDK and CDR2 SYGVNS. V was clipped by 7 bases and J by 4 bases, with 25 bases between them. CDR3 sequence reads: CASTTRSLYRGGTEAFF. In DNA form, the CDR3 reads TGTGCCAGCACCACCCGGAGTCTTTATAGGGGGGGCACTGAAGCTTTCTTT.